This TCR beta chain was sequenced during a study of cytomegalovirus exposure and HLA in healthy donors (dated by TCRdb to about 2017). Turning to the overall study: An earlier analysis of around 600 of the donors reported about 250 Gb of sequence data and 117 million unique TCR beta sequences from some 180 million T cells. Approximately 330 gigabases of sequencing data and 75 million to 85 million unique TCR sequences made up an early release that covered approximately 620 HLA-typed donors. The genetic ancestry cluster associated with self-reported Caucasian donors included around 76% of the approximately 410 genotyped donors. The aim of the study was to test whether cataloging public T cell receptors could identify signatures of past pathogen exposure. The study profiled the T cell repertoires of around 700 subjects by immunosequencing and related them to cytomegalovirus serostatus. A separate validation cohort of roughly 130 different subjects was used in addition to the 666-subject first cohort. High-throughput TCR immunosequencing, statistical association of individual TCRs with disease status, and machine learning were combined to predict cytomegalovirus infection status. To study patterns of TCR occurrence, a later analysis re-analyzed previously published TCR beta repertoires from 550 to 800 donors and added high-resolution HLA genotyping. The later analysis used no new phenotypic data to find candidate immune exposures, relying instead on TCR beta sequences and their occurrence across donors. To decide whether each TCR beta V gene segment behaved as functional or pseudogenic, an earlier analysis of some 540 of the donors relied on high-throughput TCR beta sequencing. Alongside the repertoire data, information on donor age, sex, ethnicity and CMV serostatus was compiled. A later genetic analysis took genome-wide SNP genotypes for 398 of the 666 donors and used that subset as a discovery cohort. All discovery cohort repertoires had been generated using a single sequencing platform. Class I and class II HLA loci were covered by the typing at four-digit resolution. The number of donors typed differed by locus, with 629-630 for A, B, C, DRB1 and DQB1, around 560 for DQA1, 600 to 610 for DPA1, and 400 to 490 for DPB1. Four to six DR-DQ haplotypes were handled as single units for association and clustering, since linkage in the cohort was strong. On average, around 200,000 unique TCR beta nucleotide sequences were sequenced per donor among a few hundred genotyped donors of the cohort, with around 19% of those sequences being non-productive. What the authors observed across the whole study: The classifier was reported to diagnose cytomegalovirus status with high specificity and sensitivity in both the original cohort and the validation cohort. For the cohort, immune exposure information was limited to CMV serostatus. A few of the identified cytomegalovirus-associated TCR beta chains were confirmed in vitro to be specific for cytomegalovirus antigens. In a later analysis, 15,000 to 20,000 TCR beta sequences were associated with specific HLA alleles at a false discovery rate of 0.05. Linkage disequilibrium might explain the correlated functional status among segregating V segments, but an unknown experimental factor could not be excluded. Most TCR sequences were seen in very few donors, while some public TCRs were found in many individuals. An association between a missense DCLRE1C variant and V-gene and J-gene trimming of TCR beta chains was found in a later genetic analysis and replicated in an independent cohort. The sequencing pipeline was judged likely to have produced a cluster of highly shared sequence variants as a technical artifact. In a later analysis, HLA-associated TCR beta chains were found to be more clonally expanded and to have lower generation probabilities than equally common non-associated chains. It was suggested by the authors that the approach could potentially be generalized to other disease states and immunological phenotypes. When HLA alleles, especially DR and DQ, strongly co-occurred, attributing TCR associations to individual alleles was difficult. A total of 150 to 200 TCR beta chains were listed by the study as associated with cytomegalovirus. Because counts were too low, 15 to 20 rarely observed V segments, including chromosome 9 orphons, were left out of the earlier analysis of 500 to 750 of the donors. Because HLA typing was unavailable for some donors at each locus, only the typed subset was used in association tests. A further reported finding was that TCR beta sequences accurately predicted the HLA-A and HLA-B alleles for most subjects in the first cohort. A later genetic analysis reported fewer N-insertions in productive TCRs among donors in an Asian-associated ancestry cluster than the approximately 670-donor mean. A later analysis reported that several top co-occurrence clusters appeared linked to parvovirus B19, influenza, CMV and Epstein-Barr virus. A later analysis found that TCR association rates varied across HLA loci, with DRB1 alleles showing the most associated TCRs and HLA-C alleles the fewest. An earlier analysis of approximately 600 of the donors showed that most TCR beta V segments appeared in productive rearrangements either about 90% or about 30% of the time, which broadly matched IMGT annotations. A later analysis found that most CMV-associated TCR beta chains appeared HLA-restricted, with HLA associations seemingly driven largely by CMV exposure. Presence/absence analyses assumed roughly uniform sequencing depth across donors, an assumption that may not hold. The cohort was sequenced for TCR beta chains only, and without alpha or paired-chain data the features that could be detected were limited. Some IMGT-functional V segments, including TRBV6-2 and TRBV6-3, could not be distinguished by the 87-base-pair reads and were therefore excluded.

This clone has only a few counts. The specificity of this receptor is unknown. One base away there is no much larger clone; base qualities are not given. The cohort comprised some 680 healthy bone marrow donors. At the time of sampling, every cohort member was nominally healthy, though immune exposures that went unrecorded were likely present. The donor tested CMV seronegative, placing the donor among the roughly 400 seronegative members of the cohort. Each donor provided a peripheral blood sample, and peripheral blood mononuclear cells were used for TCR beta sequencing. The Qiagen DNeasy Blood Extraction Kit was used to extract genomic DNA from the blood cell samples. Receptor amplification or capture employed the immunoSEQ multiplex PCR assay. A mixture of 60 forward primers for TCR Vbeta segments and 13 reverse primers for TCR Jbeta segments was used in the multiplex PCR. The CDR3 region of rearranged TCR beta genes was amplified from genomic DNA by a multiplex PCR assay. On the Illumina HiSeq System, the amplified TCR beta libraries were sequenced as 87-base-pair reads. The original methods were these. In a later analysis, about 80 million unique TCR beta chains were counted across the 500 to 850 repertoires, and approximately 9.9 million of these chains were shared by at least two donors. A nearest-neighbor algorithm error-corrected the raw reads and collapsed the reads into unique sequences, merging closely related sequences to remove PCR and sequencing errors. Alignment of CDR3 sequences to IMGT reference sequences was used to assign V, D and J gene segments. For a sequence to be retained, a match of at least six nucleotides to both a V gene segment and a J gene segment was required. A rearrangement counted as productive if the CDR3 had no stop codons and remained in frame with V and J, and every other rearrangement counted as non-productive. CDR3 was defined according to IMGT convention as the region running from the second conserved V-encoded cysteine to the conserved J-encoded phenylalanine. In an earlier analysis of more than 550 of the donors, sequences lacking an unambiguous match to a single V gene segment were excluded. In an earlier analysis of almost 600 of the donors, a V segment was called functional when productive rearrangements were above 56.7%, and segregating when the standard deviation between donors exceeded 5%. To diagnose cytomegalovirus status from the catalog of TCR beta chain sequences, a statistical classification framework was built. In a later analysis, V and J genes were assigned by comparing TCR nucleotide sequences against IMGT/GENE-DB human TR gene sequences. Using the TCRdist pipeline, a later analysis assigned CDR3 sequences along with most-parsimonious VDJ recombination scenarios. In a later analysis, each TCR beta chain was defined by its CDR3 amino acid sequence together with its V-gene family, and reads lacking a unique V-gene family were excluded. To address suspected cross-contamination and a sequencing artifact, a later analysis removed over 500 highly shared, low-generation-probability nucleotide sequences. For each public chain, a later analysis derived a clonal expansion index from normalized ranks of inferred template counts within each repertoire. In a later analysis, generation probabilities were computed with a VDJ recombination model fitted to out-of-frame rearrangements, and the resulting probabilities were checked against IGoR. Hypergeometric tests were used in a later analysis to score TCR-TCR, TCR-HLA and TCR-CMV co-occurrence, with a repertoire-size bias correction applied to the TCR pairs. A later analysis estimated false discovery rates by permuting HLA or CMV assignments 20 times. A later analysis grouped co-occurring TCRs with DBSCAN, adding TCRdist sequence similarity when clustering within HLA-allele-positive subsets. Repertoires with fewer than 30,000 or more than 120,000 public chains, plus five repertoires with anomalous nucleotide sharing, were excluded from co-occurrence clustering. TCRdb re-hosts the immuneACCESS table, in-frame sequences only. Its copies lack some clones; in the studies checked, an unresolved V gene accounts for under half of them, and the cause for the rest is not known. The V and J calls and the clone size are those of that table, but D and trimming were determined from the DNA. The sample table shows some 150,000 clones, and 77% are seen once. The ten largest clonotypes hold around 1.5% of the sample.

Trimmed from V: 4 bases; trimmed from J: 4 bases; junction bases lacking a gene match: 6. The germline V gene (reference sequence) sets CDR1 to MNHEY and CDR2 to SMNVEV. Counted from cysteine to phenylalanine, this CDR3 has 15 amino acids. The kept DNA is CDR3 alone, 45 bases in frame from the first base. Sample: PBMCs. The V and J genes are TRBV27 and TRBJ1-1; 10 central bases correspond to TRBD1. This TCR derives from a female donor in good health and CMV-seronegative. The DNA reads TGTGCCAGCAGTTGGACAGGGGGAGGAATCACTGAAGCTTTCTTT. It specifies CASSWTGGGITEAFF.